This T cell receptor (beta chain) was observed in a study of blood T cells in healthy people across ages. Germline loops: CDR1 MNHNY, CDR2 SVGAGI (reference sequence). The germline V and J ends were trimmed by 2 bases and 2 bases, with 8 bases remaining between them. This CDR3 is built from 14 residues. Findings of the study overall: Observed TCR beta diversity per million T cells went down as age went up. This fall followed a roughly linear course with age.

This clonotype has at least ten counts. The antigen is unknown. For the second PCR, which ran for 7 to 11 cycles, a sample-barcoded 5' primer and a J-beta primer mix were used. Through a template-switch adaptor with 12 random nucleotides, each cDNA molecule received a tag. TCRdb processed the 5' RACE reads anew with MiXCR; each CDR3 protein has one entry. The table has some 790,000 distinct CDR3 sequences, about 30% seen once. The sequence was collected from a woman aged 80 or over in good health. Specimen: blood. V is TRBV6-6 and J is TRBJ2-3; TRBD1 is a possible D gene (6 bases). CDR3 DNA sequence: TGTGCCAGCAGTTACGGGGGCCCCACAGATACGCAGTATTTT. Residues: CASSYGGPTDTQYF.